This T cell receptor beta chain was sequenced in a study of cytomegalovirus exposure and HLA in healthy donors. Regarding the study as a whole: Sequencing likely generated an artifact that appeared as a cluster of highly shared sequence variants. There were several of the most significant clusters that appeared linked to common viral pathogens in a later analysis.

PCR used 60 Vbeta primers and 13 Jbeta primers. Here immunoSEQ multiplex PCR was the method, and the copy in TCRdb shows in-frame clones only, minus some. The sample includes about 200,000 clones, more than 80% of them seen just once. Trimming removed 4 bases from V and 1 base from J; junction bases left unmatched: 7. The CDR3 extends over 15 amino acids. CDR1 SGHRS and CDR2 YFSETQ come from the germline V gene. On this clone itself: The antigen is undetermined.

The sequence derives from a man aged 30-40 years in good health and CMV-seronegative. V is TRBV5-1 and J is TRBJ1-2; 7 nucleotides match TRBD1. The specimen sequenced was PBMCs. For the CDR3, the DNA is TGCGCCAGCAGCGAGGGGGCTGAAATTAACTATGGCTACACCTTC. Translated, it gives CASSEGAEINYGYTF.